This TCR beta chain was captured by sequencing in a study of T-cell memory formation after mild COVID-19. TCRdb passed the 5' RACE reads through MiXCR, listing each CDR3 protein once. The sample has 470,000 or so distinct CDR3 sequences; around 20% are singletons. V gave up 0 bases and J gave up 5 bases, with 10 bases separating them. The CDR3 has 14 amino acids. Germline V CDR1 and CDR2: MNHEY, SVGAGI. The sample comprised PBMCs or a T cell subset sorted from them (not recorded which). This receptor was identified in an adult woman who had mild COVID-19 (a few samples of this study predate the infection). Cell type and time point are not known. This chain connects TRBV6-5 to TRBJ1-1; D may be TRBD1 (5 bases). The DNA for the CDR3 is TGTGCCAGCAGTTACTCGGGGGGTGTGACTGAAGCTTTCTTT. Translation gives CASSYSGGVTEAFF.